The T cell receptor (beta chain) under discussion was sequenced for a study of cytomegalovirus exposure and HLA in healthy donors. PCR used 60 Vbeta primers and 13 Jbeta primers. Libraries were prepared by immunoSEQ multiplex PCR; TCRdb keeps only in-frame clonotypes and omits some of them. Here the sample spans about 170,000 clones, roughly 70% being singletons. Source material: PBMCs. The sequence was collected from a girl between 10 and 17 years old in good health and CMV-seronegative.

CDR3 residues: CASTPGGSGNTIYF. CDR3 nucleotides: TGTGCCAGTACCCCAGGGGGCTCTGGAAACACCATATATTTT. J is TRBJ1-3 and V is TRBV19, with 7 positions matching TRBD1. From germline, CDR1 is LNHDA and CDR2 SQIVND (reference sequence). V shed 7 bases and J 0 bases; nucleotides not matched to a gene: 3. The CDR3 sequence is 14 residues long.